The 3 T cell receptor beta chains given below trace back to one sample, sequenced in a study of blood T cell repertoires in COVID-19. Repertoires were generated with immunoSEQ multiplex PCR, while TCRdb's copy carries only in-frame clones and drops some. The sample yields 380,000 or so clones, 70% to 90% seen once. Sequencing input: peripheral blood. These receptors were obtained from a man aged 35 to 55 with acute or convalescent COVID-19.

In this sample, this clone turned up once. This chain joins TRBV14 and TRBJ2-1; D is perhaps TRBD1 (5 bases). There are 15 residues in the CDR3. V lost 1 base, J lost 4 bases, and 11 bases lay in between. Germline V CDR1 and CDR2: SGHDN, FVKESK. The CDR3 bases are TGTGCCAGCAGCCAAGCTGGACACCCGTACAATGAGCAGTTCTTC. It encodes CASSQAGHPYNEQFF. The variable domain in full, with the rest retrieved from reference TRBV14 and TRBJ2-1, is EAGVTQFPSHSVIEKGQTVTLRCDPISGHDNLYWYRRVMGKEIKFLLHFVKESKQDESGMPNNRFLAERTGGTYSTLKVQPAELEDSGVYFCASSQAGHPYNEQFFGPGTRLTVL.

The chain employs TRBV7-9 and TRBJ1-2; unclear D gene. The CDR3 has 12 amino acids. Germline loops: CDR1 SEHNR, CDR2 FQNEAQ (reference sequence). Trimming stripped 7 bases from V and 2 bases from J, with 8 bases between. The CDR3 nucleotides are TGTGCCAGCATTCGGGAGAACTATGGCTACACCTTC. This codes for CASIRENYGYTF.

The rearrangement links TRBV5-4 to TRBJ2-3; 16 bases line up with TRBD2. Germline assignment: CDR1 SGHNT and CDR2 YYREEE (reference sequence). Trimming cost V 3 bases and J 1 base; bases outside gene matches: 5. This CDR3 contains 18 residues. The CDR3 bases are TGTGCCAGCAGCTCAGGGACTAGCGGGGGGGCCGGCACAGATACGCAGTATTTT. This sequence encodes CASSSGTSGGAGTDTQYF.